This entry is about one TCR beta chain. The antigen this receptor binds is unknown. The DNA is omitted, as the CDR3 cannot be located on it reliably, and the CDR3 follows TCRdb's listing. This entry is derived from a study of OX40 agonist ivuxolimab in advanced cancers. Study-level background: Ivuxolimab was a fully human IgG2 agonistic monoclonal antibody targeting the costimulatory receptor OX40 (CD134). The paper covers the monotherapy dose-escalation part of the phase I ivuxolimab trial, which included N of about 56 patients. Of the approximately 50 dose-escalation patients, hepatocellular carcinoma was present in about 20, melanoma in some 15, renal cell carcinoma in 9 and head and neck cancer in 9. In the dose-escalation cohort, around 80% of patients were male, and the mean age was 60 years with a range of about 23 to 79. Intravenous ivuxolimab was administered to patients every 2 weeks at six dose levels: 0.01, 0.1, 0.3, 1.5, 3 and 10 mg/kg. Partial responses were achieved by three dose-escalation patients, of whom one had hepatocellular carcinoma and two had cutaneous melanoma. Peripheral TCRbeta sequencing aimed to test whether ivuxolimab altered TCR sequence diversity and caused clonal T-cell expansion. Prior anti-PD-1, anti-PD-L1 or anti-CTLA-4 therapy was permitted, and less than 45% of dose-escalation patients had received checkpoint inhibitors.

Genomic DNA was isolated from the sorted cells so that the TCRbeta CDR3 region could be sequenced. The immunoSEQ Assay was used to sequence the TCRbeta CDR3 regions. TCRdb stores this immuneACCESS table with in-frame sequences only. Part of the clones is absent; in the studies checked, under half of the shortfall reflects unresolved V genes, and no reason is known for the rest. This sample lists roughly 80,000 clones; roughly 90% were detected once. The ten largest make up around 0.7% of the sample. Patients with a history of autoimmune disease or receiving systemic immunosuppression were excluded from the trial. In every dose cohort, peripheral blood was drawn for TCR sequencing at baseline, cycle 4 day 1, and cycle 7 day 1. Samples came from an open-label, multicenter, first-in-human phase I dose-escalation trial of ivuxolimab. Adults with locally advanced or metastatic melanoma, renal cell, hepatocellular, or head and neck squamous cell carcinoma were enrolled in the trial. Before TCR sequencing, CD4+ and CD8+ T cells were separately sorted from peripheral blood.

Results and caveats for the whole study, not just this receptor: After ivuxolimab, expanded clones were on average more numerous among CD8+ T cells than among CD4+ T cells. The antigen specificity of the peripheral T cells that underwent clonal expansion was not determined. In the 0.1-3.0 mg/kg groups, partial responders had among the lowest normalized peripheral clonal expansion, particularly in CD8+ T cells. Low levels of normalized T-cell clonal expansion were also seen in some patients who did not respond. Clonal expansion of both CD4+ and CD8+ blood T cells was observed from baseline to week 6 at doses 0.1 to 3.0 mg/kg.

The source is an adult with an advanced solid tumor such as melanoma, head and neck, liver or kidney cancer. The material sequenced was CD4+ or CD8+ T cells sorted from blood, taken in a trial of the OX40 agonist ivuxolimab.

The CDR3 region: CASSSSGRRSYEQYF. In this chain, TRBV27 is recombined with TRBJ2-7. CDR1 and CDR2 (MNHEY, SMNVEV) derive from the germline V gene (reference sequence). Taken from cysteine to phenylalanine, the CDR3 has 15 residues.